This T cell receptor (beta chain) was sequenced for a study of blood T cell repertoires in COVID-19. The CDR3 is made up of 15 amino acids. Trimming removed 4 bases at V and 0 bases at J, with 13 bases between. Germline CDR1 and CDR2: SGHDT and YYEEEE. The assay was immunoSEQ multiplex PCR, and TCRdb's table has in-frame clones only and misses some. The data hold about 140,000 clones, with roughly 90% observed a single time. The V and J genes are TRBV5-6 and TRBJ2-5; D is unclear. The receptor was isolated from a man aged 60-69 years with active or convalescent COVID-19. The sample comprised peripheral blood. Here the CDR3 reads CASSHSGPNQETQYF. CDR3 nucleotide sequence: TGTGCCAGCAGCCACTCTGGGCCAAACCAAGAGACCCAGTACTTC.